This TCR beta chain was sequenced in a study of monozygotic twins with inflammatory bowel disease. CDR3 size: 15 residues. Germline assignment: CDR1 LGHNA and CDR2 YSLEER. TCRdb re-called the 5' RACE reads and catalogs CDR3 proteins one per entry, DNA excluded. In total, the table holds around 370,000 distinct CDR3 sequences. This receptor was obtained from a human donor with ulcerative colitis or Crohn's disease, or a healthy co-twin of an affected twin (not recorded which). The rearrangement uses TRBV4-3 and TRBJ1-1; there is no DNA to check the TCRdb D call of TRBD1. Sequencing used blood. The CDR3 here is CASSQVQGWNTEAFF.